The clone carrying this T cell receptor (beta chain) is a singleton in its sample. Produced via immunoSEQ multiplex PCR; TCRdb's table is partial and in-frame only. The repertoire holds about 190,000 clones, with 76% as singletons. The data stem from a study of blood T cell repertoires in COVID-19. Study summary: T cells, B-cell-depleted T cells, or PBMCs provided the cDNA or gDNA that served as material.

CDR3 length: 17 residues. Losses at the gene ends were 5 bases for V and 7 bases for J; bases not matched to a gene: 12. CDR1 LNHDA and CDR2 SQIVND come from the germline V gene (reference sequence). Sequenced sample: PBMCs or T cells enriched from blood (not recorded which). The J gene is TRBJ2-1, the V gene TRBV19, with 12 bases fitting TRBD2. The TCR comes from a woman between 45 and 60 years old with acute COVID-19. The CDR3 protein is CASSSLLTSGGGNEQFF. The CDR3 bases are TGTGCCAGTAGTTCGCTCCTGACTAGCGGGGGCGGGAATGAGCAGTTCTTC.